This T cell receptor beta chain comes out of a study of T cell responses to AZD1222 COVID-19 vaccine. J gave up 7 bases and V 4 bases, and 7 bases lay outside the gene matches. The CDR3 runs 15 residues. CDR1 is SGHRS, CDR2 YFSETQ, per germline. Here immunoSEQ multiplex PCR was the method, and the copy in TCRdb shows in-frame clones only, minus some. The table includes about 160,000 clones, 80% to 95% detected once. The rearrangement joins TRBV5-1 to TRBJ1-6; TRBD1 aligns across 8 bases. The receptor comes from an adult in good health. Sequences were derived from peripheral blood, sampled on day 0 of AZD1222 vaccination. The CDR3 sequence is CASSPGDRLNSPLHF. The DNA for the CDR3 is TGCGCCAGCAGCCCGGGGGACAGGCTGAATTCACCCCTCCACTTT. The full variable domain, completed using reference TRBV5-1 and TRBJ1-6, is KAGVTQTPRYLIKTRGQQVTLSCSPISGHRSVSWYQQTPGQGLQFLFEYFSETQRNKGNFPGRFSGRQFSNSRSEMNVSTLELGDSALYLCASSPGDRLNSPLHFGNGTRLTVT.